The TCR beta chain under discussion was sequenced for a study of T cells after yellow fever vaccination. Study findings and constraints: There was a small share of clonotypes that showed up in both the CD4 and CD8 compartments.

From the 5' RACE reads, TCRdb called clonotypes with MiXCR, one entry per CDR3 protein. The repertoire holds around 300,000 distinct CDR3 sequences, 10% to 15% seen once, with around 0.49% in the top ten. As regards this clonotype: Its target is not known.

V trimming: 6 bases; J trimming: 3 bases; junction bases outside the gene matches: 5. In germline, CDR1 is LGHDT, CDR2 YNNKEL (reference sequence). The CDR3 is 14 amino acids. V is TRBV3-1 and J is TRBJ2-7; TRBD2 matches 10 bases. The receptor was isolated from a man under 40 who received the YFV17D yellow fever vaccine. Sequences were derived from CD4+ T cells sorted from PBMCs, sampled 45 days after the yellow fever booster vaccination. The CDR3 spells CASRGSSGSYEQYF. Written as DNA, the CDR3 is TGTGCCAGCAGGGGATCTAGCGGGAGCTACGAGCAGTACTTC.